The TCR beta chain described here comes from a study of cytomegalovirus exposure and HLA in healthy donors. The V gene's germline CDR1 is SGHRS and CDR2 YFSETQ. The junction had 3 bases not matched to a gene; V was cut back by 4 bases and J by 1 base. This CDR3 spans 14 amino acids. Researchers ran the PCR with 60 Vbeta and 13 Jbeta primers. In the authors' workflow: An analysis that came later counted 77 million or so unique TCR beta chains, approximately 11 million shared. Sequencing used immunoSEQ multiplex PCR; TCRdb keeps in-frame clones, though not all of them. The D gene and trimming were derived from the DNA, and the V and J assignments and clone size from that table. The data contain tens of thousands of clones, roughly 87% of them seen just once; the ten biggest clones take up more than 7.5%. This clone appeared once.

The sequence came from a woman in her 40s in good health and CMV-seropositive. The V and J genes are TRBV5-1 and TRBJ2-3, with 7 bases fitting TRBD1. The sequenced sample was PBMCs. The CDR3 region has the DNA TGCGCCAGCAGCCAAGGACAGGGCACAGATACGCAGTATTTT. Its translation is CASSQGQGTDTQYF.